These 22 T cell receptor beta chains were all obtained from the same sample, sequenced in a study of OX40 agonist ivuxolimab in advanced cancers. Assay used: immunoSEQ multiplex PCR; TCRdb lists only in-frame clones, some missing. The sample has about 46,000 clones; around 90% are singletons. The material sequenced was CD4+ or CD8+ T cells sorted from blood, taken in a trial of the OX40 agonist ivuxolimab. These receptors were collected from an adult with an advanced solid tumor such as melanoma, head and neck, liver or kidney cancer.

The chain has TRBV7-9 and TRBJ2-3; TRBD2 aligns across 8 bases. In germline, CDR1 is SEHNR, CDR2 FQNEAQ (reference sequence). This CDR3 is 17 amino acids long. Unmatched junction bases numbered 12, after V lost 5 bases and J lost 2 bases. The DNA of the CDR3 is TGTGCCAGCAGCCGACTAGTGGCGGGAGGCCCCACAGATACGCAGTATTTT. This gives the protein CASSRLVAGGPTDTQYF.

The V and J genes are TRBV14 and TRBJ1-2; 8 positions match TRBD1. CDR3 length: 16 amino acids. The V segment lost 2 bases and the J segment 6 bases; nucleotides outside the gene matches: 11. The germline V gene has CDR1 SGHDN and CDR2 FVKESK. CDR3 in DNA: TGTGCCAGCAGCCAATTGACAGGGGCCCTAGACGATGGCTACACCTTC. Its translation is CASSQLTGALDDGYTF.

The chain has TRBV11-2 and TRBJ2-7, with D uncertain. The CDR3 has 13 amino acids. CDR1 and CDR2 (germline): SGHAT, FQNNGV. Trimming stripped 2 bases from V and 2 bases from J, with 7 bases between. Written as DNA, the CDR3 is TGTGCCAGCAGCTTAAAGGCCACCTACGAGCAGTACTTC. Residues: CASSLKATYEQYF.

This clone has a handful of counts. DNA of the CDR3: TGTGCCAGCAGTTTCCCTCCGCGCCCGGGGGGCTTTCAGCCCCAGCATTTT. Amino acids: CASSFPPRPGGFQPQHF. This rearrangement joins TRBV28 to TRBJ1-5; perhaps TRBD1 as D (6 bases). Germline V lookup: CDR1 MDHEN, CDR2 SYDVKM. With 3 bases removed from V and 6 bases from J, the gap between germline ends came to 21 bases. The CDR3 totals 17 residues.

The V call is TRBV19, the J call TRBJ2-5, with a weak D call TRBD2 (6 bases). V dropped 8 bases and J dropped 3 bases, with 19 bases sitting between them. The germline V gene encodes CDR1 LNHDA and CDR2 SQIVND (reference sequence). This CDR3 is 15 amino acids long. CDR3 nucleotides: TGTGCCAGTCGAGTTTCTAGCGAAAAAGAAGAGACCCAGTACTTC. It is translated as CASRVSSEKEETQYF.

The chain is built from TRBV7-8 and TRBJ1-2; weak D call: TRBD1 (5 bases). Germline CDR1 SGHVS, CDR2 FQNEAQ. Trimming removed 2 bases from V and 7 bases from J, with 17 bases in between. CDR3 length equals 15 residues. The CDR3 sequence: CASSLLPGTGGGYTF. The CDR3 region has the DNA TGTGCCAGCAGCTTACTCCCGGGAACCGGGGGTGGCTACACCTTC.

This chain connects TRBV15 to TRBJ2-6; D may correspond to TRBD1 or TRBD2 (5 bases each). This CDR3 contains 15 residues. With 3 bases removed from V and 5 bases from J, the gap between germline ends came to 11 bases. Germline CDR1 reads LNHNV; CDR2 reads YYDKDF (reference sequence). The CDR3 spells CATSSRDPWANVLTF. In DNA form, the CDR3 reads TGTGCCACCAGCAGCAGGGACCCCTGGGCCAACGTCCTGACTTTC.

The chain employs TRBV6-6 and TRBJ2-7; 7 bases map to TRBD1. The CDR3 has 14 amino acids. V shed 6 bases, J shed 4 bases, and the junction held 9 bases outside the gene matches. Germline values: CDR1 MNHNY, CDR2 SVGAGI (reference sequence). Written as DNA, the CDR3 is TGTGCCAGCAGCAGGGACAGAGGGGGATACGAGCAGTACTTC. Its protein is CASSRDRGGYEQYF.

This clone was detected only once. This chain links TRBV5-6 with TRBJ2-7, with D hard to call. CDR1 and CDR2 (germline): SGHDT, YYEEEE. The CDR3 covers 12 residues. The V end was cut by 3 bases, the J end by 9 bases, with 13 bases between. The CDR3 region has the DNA TGTGCCAGCAGCTCAACGGGTGCAGGGCAGTACTTC. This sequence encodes CASSSTGAGQYF.

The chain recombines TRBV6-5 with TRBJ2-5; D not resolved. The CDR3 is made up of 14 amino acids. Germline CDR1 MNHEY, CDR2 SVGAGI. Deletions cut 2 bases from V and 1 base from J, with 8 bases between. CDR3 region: CASSYRQSQETQYF. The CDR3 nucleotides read TGTGCCAGCAGTTACAGGCAGTCCCAAGAGACCCAGTACTTC.

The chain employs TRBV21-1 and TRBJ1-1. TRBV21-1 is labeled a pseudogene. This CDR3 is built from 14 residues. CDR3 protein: CASSRTGGDTEAFF. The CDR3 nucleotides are TGTGCCAGCAGCCGCACGGGGGGGGACACTGAAGCTTTCTTT.

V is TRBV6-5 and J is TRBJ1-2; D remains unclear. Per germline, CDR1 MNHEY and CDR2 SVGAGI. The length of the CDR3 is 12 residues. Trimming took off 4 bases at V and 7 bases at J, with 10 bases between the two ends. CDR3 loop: CASSSPWGGYTF. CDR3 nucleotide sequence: TGTGCCAGCAGTTCACCTTGGGGTGGCTACACCTTC.

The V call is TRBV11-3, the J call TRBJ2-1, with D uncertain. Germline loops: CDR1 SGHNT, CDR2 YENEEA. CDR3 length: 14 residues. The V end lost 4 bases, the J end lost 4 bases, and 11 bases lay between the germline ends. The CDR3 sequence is CASSSHITYNEQFF. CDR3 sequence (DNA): TGTGCCAGCAGCTCTCACATAACGTACAATGAGCAGTTCTTC.

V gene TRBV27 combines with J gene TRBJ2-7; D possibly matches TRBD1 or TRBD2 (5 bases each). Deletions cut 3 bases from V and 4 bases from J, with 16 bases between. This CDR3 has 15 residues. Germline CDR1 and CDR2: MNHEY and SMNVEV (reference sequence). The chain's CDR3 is CASSFAPVGPYEQYF. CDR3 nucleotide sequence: TGTGCCAGCAGTTTCGCCCCGGTGGGACCATACGAGCAGTACTTC.

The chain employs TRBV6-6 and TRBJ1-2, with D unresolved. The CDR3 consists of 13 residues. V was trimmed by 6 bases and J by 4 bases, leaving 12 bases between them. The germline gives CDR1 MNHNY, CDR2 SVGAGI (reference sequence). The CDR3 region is CASSPGRTYGYTF. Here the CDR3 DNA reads TGTGCCAGCAGCCCCGGACGGACCTATGGCTACACCTTC.

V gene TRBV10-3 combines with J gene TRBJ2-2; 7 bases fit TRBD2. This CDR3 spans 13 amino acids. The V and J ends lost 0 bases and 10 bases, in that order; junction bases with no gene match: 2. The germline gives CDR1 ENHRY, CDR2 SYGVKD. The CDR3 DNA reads TGTGCCATCAGTGAGTCGGGAGGGAAGGAGCTGTTTTTT. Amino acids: CAISESGGKELFF.

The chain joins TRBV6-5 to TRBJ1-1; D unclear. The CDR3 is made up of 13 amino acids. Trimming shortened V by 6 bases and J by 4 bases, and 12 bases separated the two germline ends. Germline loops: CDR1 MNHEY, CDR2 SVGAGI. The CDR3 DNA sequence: TGTGCCAGCAGGTCCCAGTGGGGCACTGAAGCTTTCTTT. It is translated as CASRSQWGTEAFF.

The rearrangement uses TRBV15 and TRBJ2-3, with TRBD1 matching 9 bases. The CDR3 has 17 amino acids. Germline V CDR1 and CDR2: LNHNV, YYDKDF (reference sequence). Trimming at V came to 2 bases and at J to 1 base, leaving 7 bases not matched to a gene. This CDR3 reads CATSRPGTGFGTDTQYF. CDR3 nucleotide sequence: TGTGCCACCAGCAGACCCGGGACAGGGTTCGGCACAGATACGCAGTATTTT.

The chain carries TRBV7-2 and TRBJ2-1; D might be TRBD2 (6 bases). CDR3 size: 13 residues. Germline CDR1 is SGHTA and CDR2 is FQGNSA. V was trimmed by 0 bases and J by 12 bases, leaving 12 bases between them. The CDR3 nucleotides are TGTGCCAGCAGCTTAGCGCGGGATGGTGGGCAGTTCTTC. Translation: CASSLARDGGQFF. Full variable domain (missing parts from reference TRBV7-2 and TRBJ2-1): GAGVSQSPSNKVTEKGKDVELRCDPISGHTALYWYRQSLGQGLEFLIYFQGNSAPDKSGLPSDRFSAERTGGSVSTLTIQRTQQEDSAVYLCASSLARDGGQFFGPGTRLTVL.

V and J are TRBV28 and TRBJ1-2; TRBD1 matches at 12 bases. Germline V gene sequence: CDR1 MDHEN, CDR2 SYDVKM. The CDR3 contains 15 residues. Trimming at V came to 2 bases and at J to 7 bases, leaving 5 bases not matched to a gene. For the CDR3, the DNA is TGTGCCAGCAGTTTAGGGGGACAGGGGGCGTTTGGCTACACCTTC. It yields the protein CASSLGGQGAFGYTF.

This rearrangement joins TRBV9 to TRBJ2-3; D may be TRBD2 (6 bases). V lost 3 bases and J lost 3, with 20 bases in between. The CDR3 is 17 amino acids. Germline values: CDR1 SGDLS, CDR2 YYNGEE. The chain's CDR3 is CASSAPFWGRPTDTQYF. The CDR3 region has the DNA TGTGCCAGCAGCGCCCCGTTTTGGGGGAGGCCTACAGATACGCAGTATTTT.

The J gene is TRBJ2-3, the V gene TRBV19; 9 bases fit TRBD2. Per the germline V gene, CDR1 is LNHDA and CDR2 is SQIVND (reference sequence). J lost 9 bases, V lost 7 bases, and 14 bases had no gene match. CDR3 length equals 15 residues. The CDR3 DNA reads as TGTGCCAGTACCAGTCCCGGGCTAGCGGGATCCACGCAGTATTTT. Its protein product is CASTSPGLAGSTQYF.